This entry features one T cell receptor beta chain sequence. Its antigen remains undetermined. Base qualities are not recorded, but no much larger clone differs from it by a single base. These data originate in a study of T cell responses to AZD1222 COVID-19 vaccine (dated by TCRdb to 2020 to 2022). Notes on the research overall: AZD1222 recipients given second doses at about 4 weeks or at about 12 weeks were pooled, since spike-specific TCR depth and breadth were not found to differ between the two schedules. A total of 233 trial participants underwent TCR sequencing, of whom 207 received two doses of AZD1222 and some 25 received two doses of the MenACWY control vaccine. Trial participants were enrolled into age subgroups of 18-55, 56-69 and 70-plus years, which contained 148, 28 and 57 TCR-sequenced participants, respectively. Broader findings and caveats from the paper: Conclusions about previously exposed vaccinees are limited, since just a handful of AZD1222 recipients were seropositive for SARS-CoV-2 at baseline. In the small 56-69-year group, the increase in depth fell short of significance, most likely because of low power. Vaccine-associated CD4 TCRs spanned the whole spike protein, with dominant responses in regions 160-218 and 743-854. Because no day 14 peak-response samples were available, the repertoires could be characterized only after the peak T cell response. Participants were mostly white British, with more females than males. The authors suggested clonal diversity may have been underestimated. After two AZD1222 doses, both the breadth and the depth of spike-specific TCRs were significantly higher than at day 0 and than in MenACWY recipients. Reportedly, almost half of the unique spike-specific TCRs recognized epitopes lying outside the regions that are mutated in the B.1.351 and B.1.1.7 variants.

Explained via the paper, the time point label denotes: baseline before first vaccination. Vaccinee samples were obtained from the UK trials COV001 and COV002, which included a single-blind randomized controlled phase 2/3 trial of AZD1222 (ChAdOx1 nCoV-19) in healthy adults. For TCRbeta chain sequencing, PBMC samples were collected from trial participants at day 0 and at day 28 after the second dose. The CDR3 regions of human TCRbeta chains were analyzed by immunosequencing. The study's own analysis went as follows. TCRs in the repertoires were matched against a reference library of SARS-CoV-2-specific TCRs that had been generated with the MIRA antigen-specificity platform. Breadth was defined as the fraction of unique TCRs that were SARS-CoV-2-associated. Depth was defined as the fraction of total T cells that were SARS-CoV-2-associated. Using the MIRA data, every spike-specific TCR was mapped to the spike region that the TCR reacted to and assigned to either a CD4 or a CD8 class. Log10-transformed breadth and depth values were compared by one-way ANOVA with Sidak's multiple comparisons tests. Sourced from immuneACCESS, this table was stored by TCRdb with only in-frame sequences that have V and J called. A share of the clones is absent; for the studies checked, an unresolved V gene accounts for under half, and the remainder has no known explanation. V and J calls plus clone size are reproduced from that table; the DNA served to infer D and trimming. The sample records approximately 120,000 clones, about 87% of which are singletons. 10% of the sample rests with the top ten.

The CDR3 measures 13 amino acids from cysteine to phenylalanine. Solely the CDR3 DNA is kept, with 39 bases framed from the first base. The germline V gene supplies CDR1 SGHRS and CDR2 YFSETQ. Trimming removed 0 bases from V and 6 bases from J, leaving 9 bases between the germline ends. The source material was peripheral blood, sampled on day 0 of AZD1222 vaccination. The origin of this receptor is an adult in good health. The chain uses TRBV5-1 and TRBJ1-1; no D segment can be confidently identified. The DNA reads TGCGCCAGCAGCTTGGGGCTGGGGTCTGAAGCTTTCTTT. Translated, it reads CASSLGLGSEAFF.